The next 29 T cell receptor beta chains were all read from a single sample in a study of T cell repertoires in cytomegalovirus infection. One entry per CDR3 protein results from TCRdb running MiXCR on the reads. Of under 850,000 distinct CDR3 sequences listed, around a third were seen once; the top ten hold around a sixth. Their target antigens are unknown. This specimen was cultured PBMCs, taken from culture after CMV antigen stimulation. The receptors were sampled from a human donor in good health (CMV status not recorded). Some clones in this sample may be carry-over from other donors' samples.

The rearrangement joins TRBV4-1 to TRBJ1-6; possible D gene TRBD1, 6 bases. Trimming pared 5 bases from V and 10 bases from J, leaving 15 bases between. The length of the CDR3 is 14 residues. CDR1 and CDR2 from the germline V gene are MGHRA and YSYEKL. CDR3 in DNA: TGCGCCAGCAGCTCCGACAGGCCAGGGTCACCCCTCCACTTT. Amino acids: CASSSDRPGSPLHF.

This clonotype has just one count. The chain is built from TRBV19 and TRBJ1-6; 8 bases agree with TRBD1. Germline values: CDR1 LNHDA, CDR2 SQIVND (reference sequence). Unmatched junction bases numbered 12, after V lost 5 bases and J lost 9 bases. This CDR3 is built from 16 residues. The CDR3 sequence: CASSVTSDRASSPLHF. The CDR3 nucleotides are TGTGCCAGTAGTGTCACCTCGGACAGGGCGAGTTCACCCCTCCACTTT. Looking up the rest from reference TRBV19 and TRBJ1-6 gives the full variable domain: DGGITQSPKYLFRKEGQNVTLSCEQNLNHDAMYWYRQDPGQGLRLIYYSQIVNDFQKGDIAEGYSVSREKKESFPLTVTSAQKNPTAFYLCASSVTSDRASSPLHFGNGTRLTVT.

V is TRBV7-6 and J is TRBJ2-7; D is perhaps TRBD1 (6 bases). The CDR3 loop spans 14 amino acids. CDR1 SGHVS and CDR2 FNYEAQ come from the germline V gene. V was clipped by 4 bases and J by 0 bases, with 10 bases between them. For the CDR3, the DNA is TGTGCCAGCAGCTCCGGACAGCGCTCCTACGAGCAGTACTTC. Translating it yields CASSSGQRSYEQYF.

The gene calls are TRBV19 and TRBJ1-5; D gene ambiguous. CDR3 length equals 15 residues. The V end lost 7 bases, the J end lost 1 base, and 14 bases lay between the germline ends. Germline loops: CDR1 LNHDA, CDR2 SQIVND (reference sequence). CDR3 protein: CASKTRPRSNQPQHF. The CDR3 DNA reads TGTGCCAGTAAAACCAGGCCTAGGAGCAATCAGCCCCAGCATTTT.

V gene TRBV20-1 combines with J gene TRBJ2-7; 9 nucleotides align to TRBD1. The germline gives CDR1 DFQATT, CDR2 SNEGSKA (reference sequence). Germline trimming cut 3 bases from V and 3 bases from J; bases unmatched to any gene: 9. The length of the CDR3 is 15 residues. The CDR3 DNA reads TGCAGTGCTAGCGACAGGGGGTTTAGCGACTACGAGCAGTACTTC. This gives the protein CSASDRGFSDYEQYF.

In its sample, this clonotype was seen a few times. The chain is built from TRBV27 and TRBJ1-2, with 7 bases aligning to TRBD1. Germline V gives CDR1 MNHEY, CDR2 SMNVEV (reference sequence). This CDR3 contains 16 residues. Trimming cost V 3 bases and J 0 bases; bases outside gene matches: 7. The CDR3 DNA follows: TGTGCCAGCAGTTTCCTGGGACAGACATCTAACTATGGCTACACCTTC. Translating it yields CASSFLGQTSNYGYTF.

J is TRBJ1-5 and V is TRBV27, with D possibly matching TRBD1 (6 bases). Trimming stripped 5 bases from V and 1 base from J, with 15 bases between. The length of the CDR3 is 16 residues. Looked up from germline, CDR1 is MNHEY and CDR2 is SMNVEV (reference sequence). The DNA for the CDR3 is TGTGCCAGCAGTCCCGGGCTAGGGGGGAGCAATCAGCCCCAGCATTTT. Its translation: CASSPGLGGSNQPQHF.

The chain couples TRBV19 to TRBJ1-1, with 10 positions matching TRBD1. Germline CDR1 reads LNHDA; CDR2 reads SQIVND (reference sequence). The CDR3 runs to 12 residues. V was pared by 4 bases and J by 10 bases, with 3 bases of the junction left unmatched. CDR3: CASSSRTGGAFF. DNA of the CDR3: TGTGCCAGTAGTAGCCGGACAGGGGGAGCTTTCTTT. Supplemented by reference TRBV19 and TRBJ1-1, the full variable domain reads DGGITQSPKYLFRKEGQNVTLSCEQNLNHDAMYWYRQDPGQGLRLIYYSQIVNDFQKGDIAEGYSVSREKKESFPLTVTSAQKNPTAFYLCASSSRTGGAFFGQGTRLTVV.

This clonotype has at least ten counts. This chain uses TRBV7-2 with TRBJ1-1, with unresolved D. This CDR3 is 17 amino acids long. The V end was cut by 1 base, the J end by 0 bases, with 15 bases between. The germline V gene has CDR1 SGHTA and CDR2 FQGNSA. CDR3 DNA: TGTGCCAGCAGCTTAGATAGCCGGGCCTTCATGAACACTGAAGCTTTCTTT. This codes for CASSLDSRAFMNTEAFF.

The rearrangement joins TRBV15 to TRBJ2-7; D is uncertain. The CDR3 is made up of 12 amino acids. V lost 2 bases to trimming and J lost 3 bases, with 5 bases between them. CDR1 is LNHNV, CDR2 YYDKDF, per germline (reference sequence). The CDR3 DNA follows: TGTGCCACCAGCAGACCCCACTACGAGCAGTACTTC. The encoded protein is CATSRPHYEQYF.

The genes are TRBV27 and TRBJ2-1, with D unclear. The CDR3 is 14 amino acids. The V end was cut by 6 bases, the J end by 5 bases, with 14 bases between. Germline V gene lookup returns CDR1 MNHEY and CDR2 SMNVEV (reference sequence). The DNA for the CDR3 is TGTGCCAGCAGAGTCTCCGGATCAAACAATGAGCAGTTCTTC. Amino acid sequence: CASRVSGSNNEQFF.

This clonotype was counted ten times or more. The chain uses TRBV7-8 and TRBJ2-1; 10 bases fit TRBD2. This CDR3 is built from 14 residues. J gave up 4 bases and V 6 bases, and 3 bases lay outside the gene matches. CDR1 and CDR2 (germline): SGHVS, FQNEAQ. This CDR3 reads CASRRTSGYNEQFF. The CDR3 DNA is TGTGCCAGCAGAAGGACTAGCGGATACAATGAGCAGTTCTTC.

The V and J genes are TRBV20-1 and TRBJ2-7, with 13 bases aligning to TRBD2. The CDR3 totals 15 residues. Germline values: CDR1 DFQATT, CDR2 SNEGSKA (reference sequence). V shed 2 bases, J shed 3 bases, and the junction held 4 bases outside the gene matches. CDR3 in DNA: TGCAGTGCTAGAACTAGCGGGAGGGCCTACTACGAGCAGTACTTC. This codes for CSARTSGRAYYEQYF.

V is TRBV20-1 and J is TRBJ1-6, with a tentative D call TRBD1 (5 bases). V lost 4 bases, J lost 6 bases, and 16 bases lay in between. Germline loops: CDR1 DFQATT, CDR2 SNEGSKA (reference sequence). This CDR3 has 15 amino acids. CDR3: CSATLDRRINSPLHF. In DNA form, the CDR3 reads TGCAGTGCTACTCTCGACAGAAGAATTAATTCACCCCTCCACTTT.

The chain is built from TRBV11-2 and TRBJ2-5; D is possibly TRBD1 (6 bases). V lost 2 bases, J lost 6 bases, and 13 bases lay in between. There are 14 residues in the CDR3. Germline V gene sequence: CDR1 SGHAT, CDR2 FQNNGV. DNA for the CDR3: TGTGCCAGCAGCTTAACCGGGACAACAAAGACCCAGTACTTC. It codes for CASSLTGTTKTQYF.

In DNA, the CDR3 is TGTGCCAGCAGTCGGGGAAGTAGATACAATGAGCAGTTCTTC. It encodes CASSRGSRYNEQFF. V is TRBV28 and J is TRBJ2-1, with D perhaps TRBD2 (5 bases). The CDR3 loop spans 14 amino acids. Germline V gene lookup returns CDR1 MDHEN and CDR2 SYDVKM. Trimming took off 5 bases at V and 4 bases at J, with 12 bases between the two ends.

This chain connects TRBV7-2 to TRBJ2-3, with 10 bases lining up with TRBD2. The junction had 4 bases not matched to a gene; V was cut back by 6 bases and J by 4 bases. Germline V gives CDR1 SGHTA, CDR2 FQGNSA. The CDR3 sequence is 14 residues long. This chain's CDR3 is CASRAGGGADTQYF. The CDR3 bases are TGTGCCAGCAGAGCGGGGGGGGGAGCAGATACGCAGTATTTT. Full variable domain (outside the CDR3, taken from reference TRBV7-2 and TRBJ2-3): GAGVSQSPSNKVTEKGKDVELRCDPISGHTALYWYRQSLGQGLEFLIYFQGNSAPDKSGLPSDRFSAERTGGSVSTLTIQRTQQEDSAVYLCASRAGGGADTQYFGPGTRLTVL.

The chain carries TRBV20-1 and TRBJ1-6, with TRBD1 matching 7 bases. After removal of 1 base from V and 13 bases from J, the junction contained 1 base not matched to a gene. Germline assignment: CDR1 DFQATT and CDR2 SNEGSKA (reference sequence). CDR3 size: 11 residues. The DNA for the CDR3 is TGCAGTGCTAGAGGACAGGGCCCCCTCCACTTT. Translated, it gives CSARGQGPLHF.

The chain recombines TRBV5-1 with TRBJ1-5; a possible D gene is TRBD1 (6 bases). Germline V CDR1 and CDR2: SGHRS, YFSETQ. V was trimmed by 4 bases and J by 5 bases, leaving 13 bases between them. The CDR3 loop spans 14 amino acids. The CDR3 nucleotides read TGCGCCAGCAGCGAGGGGGATGGGGATCAGCCCCAGCATTTT. Amino acid sequence: CASSEGDGDQPQHF.

This clonotype was counted ten times or more. This chain uses TRBV7-2 with TRBJ2-2, with D unresolved. The CDR3 has 15 amino acids. V lost 3 bases to trimming and J lost 0 bases, with 8 bases between them. Germline assignment: CDR1 SGHTA and CDR2 FQGNSA. This chain's CDR3 is CASSFRRANTGELFF. CDR3 nucleotide sequence: TGTGCCAGCAGCTTCCGACGGGCGAACACCGGGGAGCTGTTTTTT.

This clonotype has only a few counts. V is TRBV6-5 and J is TRBJ2-3; D perhaps matches TRBD2 (5 bases). From germline, CDR1 is MNHEY and CDR2 SVGAGI. CDR3 length: 11 residues. The ends were cut back, 6 bases at V and 11 bases at J, with 12 bases in the middle. Here the CDR3 DNA reads TGTGCCAGCAGACGAGCGGAGGAGCAGTATTTT. Translating gives CASRRAEEQYF.

This CDR3 is CASSQEGRGGAGETQYF. The CDR3 DNA is TGTGCCAGCAGCCAAGAGGGGAGAGGGGGCGCCGGAGAGACCCAGTACTTC. The genes are TRBV4-2 and TRBJ2-5; 7 bases line up with TRBD1. Losses at the gene ends were 0 bases for V and 4 bases for J; bases not matched to a gene: 11. The CDR3 is 17 residues long. Per germline, CDR1 LGHNA and CDR2 YNFKEQ.

This clonotype has only a few counts. The CDR3 reads CASSLLALTSYEQYF. In DNA form, the CDR3 reads TGTGCCAGCAGCTTACTAGCTCTAACCTCCTACGAGCAGTACTTC. The rearrangement links TRBV7-9 to TRBJ2-7; D might be TRBD2 (5 bases). Germline V gene lookup returns CDR1 SEHNR and CDR2 FQNEAQ (reference sequence). Trimming pared 2 bases from V and 0 bases from J, leaving 11 bases between. This CDR3 is 15 amino acids long.

The chain recombines TRBV7-2 with TRBJ2-3; no clear D gene. With 1 base removed from V and 2 bases from J, the gap between germline ends came to 7 bases. This CDR3 spans 14 amino acids. Germline CDR1 and CDR2: SGHTA and FQGNSA. CDR3 residues: CASSLVAITDTQYF. The CDR3 DNA reads TGTGCCAGCAGCTTAGTGGCGATCACAGATACGCAGTATTTT.

The chain couples TRBV6-1 to TRBJ2-1; 8 bases map to TRBD2. From germline, CDR1 is MNHNS and CDR2 SASEGT. With 7 bases clipped from V and 5 bases from J, the junction kept 7 bases outside the gene matches. This CDR3 spans 14 amino acids. CDR3 sequence: CASKGGGKHNEQFF. The CDR3 region has the DNA TGTGCCAGCAAAGGCGGGGGGAAACACAATGAGCAGTTCTTC.

The V call is TRBV5-4, the J call TRBJ2-1; 9 bases are a match to TRBD2. This CDR3 is 15 amino acids long. Trimming at V came to 0 bases and at J to 5 bases, leaving 3 bases not matched to a gene. Germline CDR1 and CDR2: SGHNT and YYREEE (reference sequence). The DNA for the CDR3 is TGTGCCAGCAGCTTGGCGACTAGCGGACACAATGAGCAGTTCTTC. This sequence encodes CASSLATSGHNEQFF.

The J gene is TRBJ2-3, the V gene TRBV5-1, with a possible D match to TRBD2 (6 bases). Trimming took off 4 bases at V and 0 bases at J, with 12 bases between the two ends. CDR3 length equals 15 residues. Germline CDR1 reads SGHRS; CDR2 reads YFSETQ. CDR3 in DNA: TGCGCCAGCAGCAACATCGGGAGTAGCACAGATACGCAGTATTTT. Its translation: CASSNIGSSTDTQYF. The full variable domain, completed using reference TRBV5-1 and TRBJ2-3, is KAGVTQTPRYLIKTRGQQVTLSCSPISGHRSVSWYQQTPGQGLQFLFEYFSETQRNKGNFPGRFSGRQFSNSRSEMNVSTLELGDSALYLCASSNIGSSTDTQYFGPGTRLTVL.

This clonotype was counted only a few times. The chain links TRBV6-4 to TRBJ1-4, with D possibly matching TRBD1 (6 bases). The CDR3 is 12 residues long. Germline V gives CDR1 MRHNA, CDR2 SNTAGT. Trimming removed 10 bases at V and 7 bases at J, with 13 bases between. CDR3 DNA sequence: TGTGCCACATGGGGGGCTACTGAAAAACTGTTTTTT. Translation gives CATWGATEKLFF.

The chain carries TRBV19 and TRBJ1-3; D call uncertain. Trimming pared 6 bases from V and 4 bases from J, leaving 13 bases between. CDR3 length equals 14 residues. From germline, CDR1 is LNHDA and CDR2 SQIVND (reference sequence). The CDR3 DNA reads as TGTGCCAGTAGCCCCGCCCGGCGGGGAAACACCATATATTTT. It translates to CASSPARRGNTIYF.